The entry below describes one TCR beta chain. Its target is not known. Sequencing was performed with immunoSEQ multiplex PCR; in TCRdb, only in-frame clones are kept and a portion is missing. The sample consists of more than 80,000 clones, about 90% of them appearing once. The length of the CDR3 is 15 residues. V was pared by 4 bases and J by 6 bases, with 11 bases of the junction left unmatched. Germline V gene lookup returns CDR1 SGHNT and CDR2 YYREEE (reference sequence). These data belong to a study of OX40 agonist ivuxolimab in advanced cancers. Across the study: The patients got ivuxolimab, which is an agonistic anti-OX40 (CD134) antibody. Patient treatment consisted of intravenous ivuxolimab administration every 2 weeks at 0.01 to 10 mg/kg. Study-wide results and limits: Partial responders receiving 0.1-3.0 mg/kg showed among the lowest clonal expansion. Researchers report that CD8+ T cells had, on average, more expanded clones than CD4+.

The sequencing here drew on CD4+ or CD8+ T cells sorted from blood, taken in a trial of the OX40 agonist ivuxolimab. The chain joins TRBV5-4 to TRBJ1-2; 8 nucleotides align to TRBD1. The TCR was taken from an adult with an advanced solid tumor such as melanoma, head and neck, liver or kidney cancer. CDR3: CASSQGADRVDGYTF. CDR3 sequence (DNA): TGTGCCAGCAGCCAGGGCGCGGACAGGGTGGATGGCTACACCTTC.